One sample yielded the 15 T cell receptor beta chains listed below, sequenced in a study of shared clonotypes between healthy human individuals. The assay was immunoSEQ multiplex PCR, and TCRdb's table has in-frame clones only and misses some. The data hold about 1.1 million clones, with approximately 80% observed a single time. Sequencing was done on a sample of memory CD4+ T cells from PBMCs. The subset: CD45RA-negative fraction. These receptors originate from a man between 18 and 35 years old in good health. Some clones in this sample may be carry-over from other donors' samples.

The chain joins TRBV25-1 to TRBJ2-3; D remains unclear. The CDR3 is 13 amino acids. CDR1 is MGHDK, CDR2 SYGVNS, per germline. V gave up 6 bases and J gave up 1 base, with 8 bases separating them. CDR3 sequence: CASSALGTDTQYF. The CDR3 DNA sequence: TGTGCCAGCAGCGCCCTTGGCACAGATACGCAGTATTTT. Drawing the rest from reference TRBV25-1 and TRBJ2-3, the complete variable domain is EADIYQTPRYLVIGTGKKITLECSQTMGHDKMYWYQQDPGMELHLIHYSYGVNSTEKGDLSSESTVSRIRTEHFPLTLESARPSHTSQYLCASSALGTDTQYFGPGTRLTVL.

The rearrangement uses TRBV5-1 and TRBJ1-2, with TRBD1 identical over 7 bases. CDR3 length equals 13 residues. J lost 9 bases, V lost 0 bases, and 5 bases had no gene match. Germline lookup yields CDR1 SGHRS and CDR2 YFSETQ. The CDR3 DNA follows: TGCGCCAGCAGCTTGGCCCAGGGGGATAGCTACACCTTC. Its protein product is CASSLAQGDSYTF.

The sample holds many counts of this clone. V is TRBV7-8 and J is TRBJ2-5; no clear D gene. CDR1 and CDR2 (germline): SGHVS, FQNEAQ. Trimming left V 5 bases short and J 5 bases short, with 6 bases between. The CDR3 loop spans 11 amino acids. CDR3 residues: CASSPVETQYF. The CDR3 bases are TGTGCCAGCAGCCCCGTGGAGACCCAGTACTTC.

V usage is TRBV5-1 and J usage is TRBJ1-1, with D maybe TRBD1 (6 bases). Trimming removed 0 bases at V and 7 bases at J, with 13 bases between. Per germline, CDR1 SGHRS and CDR2 YFSETQ. CDR3 length equals 14 residues. This chain's CDR3 is CASSLAGGNGEAFF. In DNA form, the CDR3 reads TGCGCCAGCAGCTTGGCTGGGGGCAACGGTGAAGCTTTCTTT.

The chain couples TRBV7-3 to TRBJ2-5, with D unresolved. V lost 4 bases, J lost 0 bases, and 6 bases lay in between. CDR1 and CDR2 from the germline V gene are SGHTA and FQGTGA. CDR3 length: 13 residues. The CDR3 here is CASSSRYQETQYF. The CDR3 nucleotides are TGTGCCAGCAGCTCGAGGTACCAAGAGACCCAGTACTTC.

The chain joins TRBV5-1 to TRBJ2-7; TRBD2 agrees at 10 bases. CDR3 length: 16 residues. V gave up 0 bases and J gave up 4 bases; unmatched junction bases: 7. Germline V gene sequence: CDR1 SGHRS, CDR2 YFSETQ. The CDR3 reads CASSLDSGRALYEQYF. The CDR3 region has the DNA TGCGCCAGCAGCTTGGACAGCGGGAGGGCGTTATACGAGCAGTACTTC.

The V call is TRBV10-3, the J call TRBJ2-7; 10 bases match TRBD1. Germline V gives CDR1 ENHRY, CDR2 SYGVKD. CDR3 length: 14 residues. V was clipped by 4 bases and J by 3 bases; unmatched bases: 3. CDR3 DNA sequence: TGTGCCATCAGTGGGGGGACAGGGGACTACGAGCAGTACTTC. This sequence encodes CAISGGTGDYEQYF.

V usage is TRBV28 and J usage is TRBJ2-3; D possibly matches TRBD1 or TRBD2 (5 bases each). The CDR3 is 15 amino acids. Germline CDR1 and CDR2: MDHEN and SYDVKM. Between the trimmed V and J ends, which lost 4 bases and 2 bases, there was a span of 13 bases. For the CDR3, the DNA is TGTGCCAGCAGTTACCGGGACGGCCACACAGATACGCAGTATTTT. This gives the protein CASSYRDGHTDTQYF.

This clone was seen once. The genes are TRBV5-6 and TRBJ1-2; 7 bases are a match to TRBD1. Germline values: CDR1 SGHDT, CDR2 YYEEEE. The trim removed 10 bases at V and 7 bases at J, leaving 10 bases unmatched. CDR3 length: 12 amino acids. The CDR3 bases are TGTGCCGCGAGGGGGCTGGATGGTGGCTACACCTTC. Encoded protein: CAARGLDGGYTF.

V is TRBV7-2 and J is TRBJ1-3; D remains ambiguous. From germline, CDR1 is SGHTA and CDR2 FQGNSA. V shed 5 bases and J shed 4 bases, with 12 bases lying between them. The CDR3 extends over 14 amino acids. The CDR3 bases are TGTGCCAGCAGCCCTAGGGCCTCAGGAAACACCATATATTTT. The encoded protein is CASSPRASGNTIYF.

The chain carries TRBV5-4 and TRBJ2-1; D is uncertain. Germline assignment: CDR1 SGHNT and CDR2 YYREEE (reference sequence). The CDR3 has 15 amino acids. Trimming pared 5 bases from V and 0 bases from J, leaving 12 bases between. CDR3 DNA: TGTGCCAGCAGTCGGGCCACACTCTCCTACAATGAGCAGTTCTTC. As protein: CASSRATLSYNEQFF.

V is TRBV7-2 and J is TRBJ2-2; the D is unclear. The germline CDR1 and CDR2 sequences are SGHTA and FQGNSA. CDR3 size: 14 residues. Trimming cost V 5 bases and J 6 bases, with 13 bases left between them. CDR3 sequence: CASSRDRRPGELFF. CDR3 DNA: TGTGCCAGCAGCCGAGACCGAAGGCCCGGGGAGCTGTTTTTT.

This chain joins TRBV19 and TRBJ2-2, with TRBD1 as a possible D gene (6 bases). The CDR3 is 14 amino acids. The V end lost 6 bases, the J end lost 3 bases, and 11 bases lay between the germline ends. The germline gives CDR1 LNHDA, CDR2 SQIVND (reference sequence). CDR3 protein: CASRGARHTGELFF. CDR3 nucleotides: TGTGCCAGTAGGGGGGCCCGGCACACCGGGGAGCTGTTTTTT.

The chain couples TRBV7-9 to TRBJ1-5; possibly TRBD1 for D (5 bases). The CDR3 runs to 17 residues. The germline V gene has CDR1 SEHNR and CDR2 FQNEAQ (reference sequence). Trimming cost V 5 bases and J 2 bases, with 19 bases left between them. The CDR3 DNA follows: TGTGCCAGCAGCCGCGCCTCGACAGTTTCCCGCAATCAGCCCCAGCATTTT. This gives the protein CASSRASTVSRNQPQHF.

This clone was detected only a few times. The chain is built from TRBV19 and TRBJ1-2; D is uncertain. Germline V gene lookup returns CDR1 LNHDA and CDR2 SQIVND (reference sequence). V was trimmed by 5 bases and J by 8 bases, leaving 12 bases between them. The CDR3 extends over 12 amino acids. CDR3 in DNA: TGTGCCAGTAGTTTTACTACCTTCGGCTACACCTTC. The encoded protein is CASSFTTFGYTF.